Below, one T cell receptor beta chain is given with its context. The sample comes from a study of shared clonotypes between healthy human individuals. Clones were read by immunoSEQ multiplex PCR, and TCRdb kept only the in-frame ones, dropping some. The sample includes about 2 million clones, approximately 95% seen only once; the top ten take about 1.1%. CDR1 and CDR2 (germline): MGHRA, YSYEKL. V lost 4 bases, J lost 4 bases, and 17 bases lay in between. The CDR3 covers 16 residues. Naive CD8 cells, CD45RO-negative and positively selected for CCR7, excluded terminally differentiated effector memory CD45RA+ cells. Among the donors, all were Caucasian adults who lived in Nashville, Tennessee.

The sequencing input was naive CD8+ T cells sorted from blood. The chain links TRBV4-1 to TRBJ1-5; perhaps TRBD1 as D (5 bases). The TCR originated in a man aged 18 to 29 in good health. Here the CDR3 DNA reads TGCGCCAGCAGCCCTACCCTCGGGGCGAAAAATCAGCCCCAGCATTTT. Its protein is CASSPTLGAKNQPQHF.